These T cell receptor beta chains were read from a single sample in a study of cytomegalovirus exposure and HLA in healthy donors. Here immunoSEQ multiplex PCR was the method, and the copy in TCRdb shows in-frame clones only, minus some. The sample is made up of fewer than 250,000 clones, and the top ten hold about 0.9% of it. What was sequenced was PBMCs. The source of these receptors is a woman between 25 and 40 years old in good health and CMV-seropositive. Each CDR3 is given with its conserved first and last residue. Fields, in order: V gene, D gene, J gene, CDR3 DNA, CDR3 protein. D genes are given only for firm matches.

V: TRBV28; D: -; J: TRBJ1-1; DNA: TGTGCCAGCAGTACTGGGACACCATCGAACACTGAAGCTTTCTTT; CDR3: CASSTGTPSNTEAFF
V: TRBV4-1; D: -; J: TRBJ2-7; DNA: TGCGCCAGCAGTCTATTAGCGGTAAGCTCCTACGAGCAGTACTTC; CDR3: CASSLLAVSSYEQYF
V: TRBV27; D: TRBD2; J: TRBJ2-1; DNA: TGTGCCAGCAGTTTAAGCGGGAGATGGGGCAATGAGCAGTTCTTC; CDR3: CASSLSGRWGNEQFF
V: TRBV13; D: -; J: TRBJ1-1; DNA: TGTGCCAGCAGCTTAGATCCAGGGCAGAACACTGAAGCTTTCTTT; CDR3: CASSLDPGQNTEAFF
V: TRBV5-1; D: -; J: TRBJ1-2; DNA: TGCGCCAGCCGGACCTCAGGGGTCGACTATGGCTACACCTTC; CDR3: CASRTSGVDYGYTF
V: TRBV30; D: TRBD1; J: TRBJ1-6; DNA: TGTGCCTGGAGCGAGGACAGGGCGAAGAATAATTCACCCCTCCACTTT; CDR3: CAWSEDRAKNNSPLHF
V: TRBV6-5; D: -; J: TRBJ1-6; DNA: TGTGCCAGCAGTTCGGTTCCGGAGAGGTGGAATTCACCCCTCCACTTT; CDR3: CASSSVPERWNSPLHF
V: TRBV7-9; D: -; J: TRBJ1-1; DNA: TGTGCCAGCAGGGATGTTAGGGGGGGGCCGGACACTGAAGCTTTCTTT; CDR3: CASRDVRGGPDTEAFF
V: TRBV2; D: TRBD1; J: TRBJ1-2; DNA: TGTGCCAGCAGTGACGAGGACAGGGGGCGAAAAAGCTATGGCTACACCTTC; CDR3: CASSDEDRGRKSYGYTF
V: TRBV7-2; D: -; J: TRBJ2-7; DNA: TGTGCCAGCAGCCCCGCGGGTGGGCTCTCCTACGAGCAGTACTTC; CDR3: CASSPAGGLSYEQYF
V: TRBV11-2; D: TRBD2; J: TRBJ2-3; DNA: TGTGCCAGCACCAACAAAGGCGGGAGGGCCGGAACAGATACGCAGTATTTT; CDR3: CASTNKGGRAGTDTQYF
V: TRBV11-2; D: TRBD1; J: TRBJ2-7; DNA: TGTGCCACCTCCGGGACAGGGTTCTACGAGCAGTACTTC; CDR3: CATSGTGFYEQYF
V: TRBV5-1; D: -; J: TRBJ1-1; DNA: TGCGCCAGCAGCGCGAGGGCCCACGTCGGGGACACTGAAGCTTTCTTT; CDR3: CASSARAHVGDTEAFF
V: TRBV28; D: TRBD2; J: TRBJ2-7; DNA: TGTGCCAGCATCTTGGCGACTAGCGGAGCCTACGAGCAGTACTTC; CDR3: CASILATSGAYEQYF
V: TRBV10-3; D: TRBD1; J: TRBJ2-7; DNA: TGTGCCATCAGCACGCGGACAGGGATGGGCTACGAGCAGTACTTC; CDR3: CAISTRTGMGYEQYF